These T cell receptor beta chains were read from a single sample in a study of STAT5B mutations in CD4+ large granular lymphocyte leukemia. The repertoire was sequenced with immunoSEQ multiplex PCR; TCRdb's copy has only in-frame clones and lacks some. The sample carries roughly 48,000 clones, approximately 70% recorded once. Material for sequencing was CD4+ T cells from blood buffy coats. The receptor set was obtained from a human donor in good health. The CDR3 runs from the conserved cysteine through the conserved F or W. The D gene is left open where the match is weak. Only part of the rows carry a size: once, few, many, or a class if the clone is expanded.

>TRBV1|-|TRBJ2-3|-
CTSSQDLEWGGRSDTQYF
TGCACCAGCAGCCAAGATCTTGAATGGGGGGGCCGGTCAGATACGCAGTATTTT
>TRBV7-9|TRBD2|TRBJ2-7|-
CASRAGPSYEQYF
TGTGCCAGCAGAGCGGGACCCTCCTACGAGCAGTACTTC
>TRBV5-1|-|TRBJ2-1|-
CASSVELASNEQFF
TGCGCCAGCAGCGTAGAACTAGCTAGCAATGAGCAGTTCTTC
>TRBV5-1|TRBD1|TRBJ2-1|-
CASSLTGQGVQEGEQFF
TGCGCCAGCAGCTTGACCGGACAGGGCGTCCAAGAGGGTGAGCAGTTCTTC
>TRBV2|TRBD1|TRBJ1-4|-
CASKTGAVTNEKLFF
TGTGCCAGCAAGACAGGGGCGGTCACTAATGAAAAACTGTTTTTT
>TRBV25-1|-|TRBJ2-2|few
CASSEYDHTGELFF
TGTGCCAGCAGTGAATATGACCACACCGGGGAGCTGTTTTTT
>TRBV6-4|TRBD1|TRBJ2-2|-
CASSGTGVTGELFF
TGTGCCAGTTCGGGGACAGGAGTTACCGGGGAGCTGTTTTTT
>TRBV18|TRBD1|TRBJ1-2|-
CASSPGTGAQVGGYTF
TGTGCCAGCTCGCCCGGGACAGGGGCCCAAGTGGGTGGCTACACCTTC
>TRBV2|-|TRBJ2-2|-
CASSAQGGNTGELFF
TGTGCCAGCAGTGCCCAGGGAGGAAACACCGGGGAGCTGTTTTTT
>TRBV5-6|-|TRBJ1-4|few
CASQGDNNEKLFF
TGTGCCAGCCAGGGAGATAATAATGAAAAACTGTTTTTT
>TRBV5-1|TRBD1|TRBJ1-1|few
CASRATGRDTEAFF
TGCGCCAGCAGGGCGACAGGGCGGGACACTGAAGCTTTCTTT
>TRBV9|-|TRBJ2-5|-
CASSVAQAGRETQYF
TGTGCCAGCAGCGTAGCCCAGGCAGGGAGAGAGACCCAGTACTTC
>TRBV5-6|-|TRBJ1-1|few
CASSWVRGEAFF
TGTGCCAGCAGCTGGGTGCGCGGTGAAGCTTTCTTT
>TRBV5-4|-|TRBJ2-2|-
CASSLDTGELFF
TGTGCCAGCAGCTTAGACACCGGGGAGCTGTTTTTT
>TRBV19|-|TRBJ1-5|-
CASPWAGENSNQPQHF
TGTGCCAGTCCCTGGGCAGGAGAGAATAGCAATCAGCCCCAGCATTTT
>TRBV7-9|-|TRBJ1-2|few
CASRPAGAGLGLGGYTF
TGTGCCAGCAGACCCGCGGGAGCCGGCCTTGGATTGGGCGGCTACACCTTC
>TRBV6-5|TRBD1|TRBJ2-1|-
CASSYEGAPDNEQFF
TGTGCCAGCAGTTACGAGGGGGCCCCCGACAATGAGCAGTTCTTC
>TRBV5-4|TRBD1|TRBJ1-6|-
CASSPTGTGSLHF
TGTGCCAGCAGCCCGACCGGGACAGGCTCCCTCCACTTT
>TRBV18|-|TRBJ1-1|-
CASSPLGGLAEAFF
TGTGCCAGCTCACCACTTGGGGGGCTCGCTGAAGCTTTCTTT
>TRBV10-3|TRBD2|TRBJ2-3|-
CAISYQAGELADTQYF
TGTGCCATCAGTTATCAGGCGGGGGAACTTGCAGATACGCAGTATTTT
>TRBV6-5|-|TRBJ1-4|-
CASSYQGNEKLFF
TGTGCCAGCAGTTATCAGGGGAATGAAAAACTGTTTTTT
>TRBV20-1|-|TRBJ2-4|-
CSAAVLNIQYF
TGCAGTGCGGCCGTCCTAAACATTCAGTACTTC
>TRBV5-1|-|TRBJ2-7|-
CASTMTAQWPPRDEQYF
TGCGCCAGCACCATGACGGCGCAGTGGCCCCCCCGAGACGAGCAGTACTTC
>TRBV5-5|-|TRBJ1-1|-
CASSLAGGNTEAFF
TGTGCCAGCAGCTTGGCAGGAGGGAACACTGAAGCTTTCTTT
>TRBV7-8|TRBD2|TRBJ2-7|-
CASTILAGAISYEQYF
TGTGCCAGCACCATTTTAGCGGGGGCCATCTCCTACGAGCAGTACTTC
>TRBV13|-|TRBJ2-3|-
CASGDHTDTQYF
TGTGCTTCGGGGGATCACACAGATACGCAGTATTTT
>TRBV5-1|-|TRBJ1-3|-
CASSFSAAGNTIYF
TGCGCCAGCAGCTTTTCCGCGGCTGGAAACACCATATATTTT
>TRBV9|TRBD2|TRBJ2-1|-
CASSVAPGRASGGGEQFF
TGTGCCAGCAGCGTAGCGCCCGGTCGGGCTAGCGGGGGGGGTGAGCAGTTCTTC
>TRBV18|-|TRBJ2-5|few
CASSPPGAQETQYF
TGTGCCAGCTCACCACCAGGGGCACAGGAGACCCAGTACTTC
>TRBV5-6|-|TRBJ1-4|-
CASSLKAAGDEKLFF
TGTGCCAGCAGCTTGAAGGCAGCAGGGGATGAAAAACTGTTTTTT
>TRBV5-1|-|TRBJ1-1|-
CASSLELNTEAFF
TGCGCCAGCAGCTTGGAGTTGAACACTGAAGCTTTCTTT
>TRBV5-7|-|TRBJ2-5|-
CASSFEGGGGAGGLETQYF
TGTGCCAGCAGCTTTGAAGGGGGCGGTGGTGCGGGGGGTTTAGAGACCCAGTACTTC
>TRBV7-8|-|TRBJ1-1|few
CASSLGQGTGTEAFF
TGTGCCAGCAGCTTAGGTCAGGGGACGGGGACTGAAGCTTTCTTT
>TRBV6-5|-|TRBJ2-3|once
CASRMDSTDTQYF
TGTGCCAGCAGAATGGACTCGACCGATACGCAGTATTTT
>TRBV2|-|TRBJ2-3|-
CASKGRGSTDTQYF
TGTGCCAGCAAAGGGCGGGGAAGCACAGATACGCAGTATTTT
>TRBV5-1|TRBD1|TRBJ1-1|-
CASSLGETGGNTEAFF
TGCGCCAGCAGCTTGGGGGAGACAGGGGGGAACACTGAAGCTTTCTTT
>TRBV7-7|-|TRBJ2-1|-
CASSLAGALNEQFF
TGTGCTAGCAGCTTGGCGGGGGCCCTCAATGAGCAGTTCTTC
>TRBV13|TRBD1|TRBJ2-7|-
CASSSEDRGSLPAYEQYF
TGTGCCAGCAGCTCCGAGGACAGGGGGTCCCTCCCGGCCTACGAGCAGTACTTC
>TRBV20-1|-|TRBJ1-2|-
CSARDSNGYTF
TGCAGTGCTAGAGATTCCAATGGCTACACCTTC
>TRBV28|-|TRBJ2-3|-
CASSLGDRRTDTQYF
TGTGCCAGCAGTTTAGGCGACAGACGCACAGATACGCAGTATTTT
>TRBV6-5|-|TRBJ1-4|few
CASTGVGLGEKLFF
TGTGCCAGCACCGGGGTGGGTCTCGGTGAAAAACTGTTTTTT
>TRBV2|-|TRBJ2-5|-
CASSGSGGRVETQYF
TGTGCCAGCAGTGGGAGTGGGGGGCGGGTCGAGACCCAGTACTTC
>TRBV6-5|-|TRBJ2-3|-
CASTALGTDTQYF
TGTGCCAGCACCGCTTTGGGCACAGATACGCAGTATTTT
>TRBV6-5|TRBD1|TRBJ2-2|-
CASGTGGNTGELFF
TGTGCCAGCGGGACAGGGGGCAACACCGGGGAGCTGTTTTTT
>TRBV15|-|TRBJ2-7|-
CATSAQKGPYEQYF
TGTGCCACCAGCGCCCAGAAGGGGCCCTACGAGCAGTACTTC
>TRBV19|-|TRBJ1-4|few
CASTPRRSVEKLFF
TGTGCCAGTACCCCAAGGAGGTCTGTGGAAAAACTGTTTTTT
>TRBV7-2|-|TRBJ2-2|-
CASSLLSGNTGELFF
TGTGCCAGCAGCTTATTATCGGGGAACACCGGGGAGCTGTTTTTT
>TRBV9|-|TRBJ2-1|-
CASSVEGQEHNEQFF
TGTGCCAGCAGCGTAGAGGGGCAGGAACACAATGAGCAGTTCTTC
>TRBV15|TRBD1|TRBJ1-5|once
CATSRDRGGTVSNQPQHF
TGTGCCACCAGCAGAGATAGGGGTGGGACAGTGAGCAATCAGCCCCAGCATTTT
>TRBV6-5|-|TRBJ1-4|few
CASSYLASNEKLFF
TGTGCCAGCAGTTATCTGGCTTCGAATGAAAAACTGTTTTTT
>TRBV6-9|-|TRBJ1-4|-
CASNLRGRGEKLFF
TGTGCCAGCAATCTAAGAGGCAGGGGTGAAAAACTGTTTTTT
>TRBV6-1|-|TRBJ1-5|-
CASSEAGHSNQPQHF
TGTGCCAGCAGTGAGGCAGGGCACAGCAATCAGCCCCAGCATTTT
>TRBV29-1|TRBD1|TRBJ1-2|-
CSVQQGAGYGYTF
TGCAGCGTCCAACAGGGGGCAGGCTATGGCTACACCTTC
>TRBV7-2|-|TRBJ2-2|-
CASSLYGDWTGELFF
TGTGCCAGCAGCTTATACGGGGATTGGACCGGGGAGCTGTTTTTT
>TRBV28|-|TRBJ1-2|-
CASSLGGDYGYTF
TGTGCCAGCAGTTTGGGGGGCGACTATGGCTACACCTTC
>TRBV5-6|-|TRBJ2-7|-
CASSLAALGRSYEQYF
TGTGCCAGCAGCTTGGCCGCACTAGGAAGATCTTACGAGCAGTACTTC
>TRBV5-1|-|TRBJ2-5|once
CASSSTPRTQGEETQYF
TGCGCCAGCAGCTCAACGCCGAGGACACAAGGAGAGGAGACCCAGTACTTC
>TRBV21-1|-|TRBJ2-3|-
CASNPQEPRGVADTQYF
TGTGCCAGCAATCCTCAGGAACCTAGAGGGGTGGCAGATACGCAGTATTTT
>TRBV9|-|TRBJ2-1|once
CASSVDSLAPYNEQFF
TGTGCCAGCAGCGTAGATAGCCTAGCCCCTTACAATGAGCAGTTCTTC